Following are 22 T cell receptor beta chains from one sample sequenced in a study of T cells after yellow fever vaccination. TCRdb redid the calling of the 5' RACE reads with MiXCR, one entry per CDR3 protein. The repertoire holds just under 600,000 distinct CDR3 sequences, with roughly 14% as singletons. The material sequenced was PBMCs, taken on the day of the yellow fever booster vaccination. The source is a man in his thirties or forties who received the YFV17D yellow fever vaccine.

This chain joins TRBV15 and TRBJ1-2, with D maybe TRBD1 (5 bases). Trimming removed 3 bases at V and 4 bases at J, with 15 bases between. Per germline, CDR1 LNHNV and CDR2 YYDKDF (reference sequence). This CDR3 is built from 15 residues. The CDR3 DNA follows: TGTGCCACCAGCAGCCTCGCGGGGGGAACCTATGGCTACACCTTC. It is translated as CATSSLAGGTYGYTF.

The chain is built from TRBV20-1 and TRBJ1-4, with D unclear. The V end lost 5 bases, the J end lost 3 bases, and 16 bases lay between the germline ends. From germline, CDR1 is DFQATT and CDR2 SNEGSKA (reference sequence). The CDR3 runs 15 residues. The CDR3 spells CSAPTAGEANEKLFF. In DNA, the CDR3 is TGCAGTGCTCCAACCGCCGGGGAAGCTAATGAAAAACTGTTTTTT.

The DNA for the CDR3 is TGTGCCAGCAGTCTCCAAAAAGCGGGAGGTAATGAGCAGTTCTTC. Its translation: CASSLQKAGGNEQFF. The V and J genes are TRBV27 and TRBJ2-1; 9 nucleotides align to TRBD2. Germline CDR1 is MNHEY and CDR2 is SMNVEV (reference sequence). The CDR3 length is 15 residues. V was clipped by 5 bases and J by 7 bases; unmatched bases: 9.

The CDR3 DNA sequence: TGCGCCAGCAGCTTGGCTGGAGTTAGGAGCACAGATACGCAGTATTTT. Its protein is CASSLAGVRSTDTQYF. V is TRBV5-1 and J is TRBJ2-3; D is undetermined. CDR1 is SGHRS and CDR2 is YFSETQ in the germline V gene. Trimming stripped 0 bases from V and 0 bases from J, with 11 bases between. The CDR3 runs to 16 residues.

The chain links TRBV3-1 to TRBJ2-7; no firm D call. Looked up from germline, CDR1 is LGHDT and CDR2 is YNNKEL (reference sequence). The CDR3 covers 13 residues. Trimming took 0 bases from V and 3 from J, leaving 6 bases between them. Here the CDR3 reads CASSQDWFYEQYF. In nucleotides, the CDR3 is TGTGCCAGCAGCCAAGATTGGTTCTACGAGCAGTACTTC.

This clonotype occurred a few times. The chain combines TRBV15 with TRBJ2-3, with 11 bases lining up with TRBD2. The germline gives CDR1 LNHNV, CDR2 YYDKDF (reference sequence). The trim removed 1 base at V and 2 bases at J, leaving 2 bases unmatched. This CDR3 is 16 amino acids long. For the CDR3, the DNA is TGTGCCACCAGCAGAGGACTAGCGGGGTTCACAGATACGCAGTATTTT. As protein: CATSRGLAGFTDTQYF.

This clonotype occurred a few times. The CDR3 loop is CASSPMSAGVTGELFF. The DNA of the CDR3 is TGTGCCAGCAGCCCCATGAGTGCGGGAGTAACCGGGGAGCTGTTTTTT. The rearrangement links TRBV7-2 to TRBJ2-2, with 7 bases matching TRBD2. Germline V gives CDR1 SGHTA, CDR2 FQGNSA. This CDR3 is 16 amino acids long. J lost 5 bases, V lost 5 bases, and 11 bases had no gene match.

CDR3 loop: CASSPRFPDTQYF. CDR3 in DNA: TGTGCCAGCTCACCCCGTTTCCCAGATACGCAGTATTTT. The V call is TRBV18, the J call TRBJ2-3; D gene unclear. The V gene lost 3 bases and the J gene lost 4 bases, with 8 bases spanning the gap. Looked up from germline, CDR1 is KGHSH and CDR2 is LQKENI. The CDR3 length is 13 residues.

The J gene is TRBJ2-7, the V gene TRBV6-5; D is ambiguous. The V end was cut by 0 bases, the J end by 0 bases, with 6 bases between. Germline V lookup: CDR1 MNHEY, CDR2 SVGAGI. The CDR3 consists of 14 residues. The CDR3 loop is CASSYSQSSYEQYF. The DNA of the CDR3 is TGTGCCAGCAGTTACTCGCAGAGCTCCTACGAGCAGTACTTC.

CDR3 nucleotide sequence: TGTGCCAGCAGCTCGCCTAGCGGGAGGGAGAGCACCGGGGAGCTGTTTTTT. This translates into CASSSPSGRESTGELFF. The V gene is TRBV11-2, the J gene TRBJ2-2, with 12 bases identical to TRBD2. CDR1 is SGHAT and CDR2 is FQNNGV in the germline V gene. V trimming: 4 bases; J trimming: 4 bases; junction bases outside the gene matches: 7. CDR3 length: 17 amino acids.

This clonotype came up a few times. The chain links TRBV20-1 to TRBJ2-2; D uncertain. V was shortened by 2 bases and J by 6 bases, with 7 bases between the two germline ends. The CDR3 totals 12 residues. From germline, CDR1 is DFQATT and CDR2 SNEGSKA (reference sequence). As DNA, the CDR3 is TGCAGTGCTAGACTACGCGCCGGGGAGCTGTTTTTT. Its protein is CSARLRAGELFF.

The genes are TRBV7-2 and TRBJ2-7, with 8 bases lining up with TRBD2. The germline V gene has CDR1 SGHTA and CDR2 FQGNSA. The CDR3 loop spans 13 amino acids. V was clipped by 1 base and J by 6 bases; unmatched bases: 2. The DNA of the CDR3 is TGTGCCAGCAGCTTAGGACTAGCGATCGAGCAGTACTTC. Its translation: CASSLGLAIEQYF.

The chain employs TRBV5-6 and TRBJ2-7, with TRBD1 as a possible D gene (6 bases). Germline V gives CDR1 SGHDT, CDR2 YYEEEE. The germline V and J ends were trimmed by 4 bases and 0 bases, with 17 bases remaining between them. The CDR3 is 16 residues long. CDR3 sequence (DNA): TGTGCCAGCAGCCCCAGGGGCAGCCAACCCTCCTACGAGCAGTACTTC. It yields the protein CASSPRGSQPSYEQYF.

This clonotype was counted between two and nine times. CDR3 DNA sequence: TGCGCCAGCAGCTTGGGGGACAGGTTGGGTGAAAAACTGTTTTTT. Protein product: CASSLGDRLGEKLFF. This chain joins TRBV5-1 and TRBJ1-4, with 8 bases fitting TRBD1. Germline V CDR1 and CDR2: SGHRS, YFSETQ. The junction had 5 bases not matched to a gene; V was cut back by 0 bases and J by 7 bases. This CDR3 is built from 15 residues.

The gene calls are TRBV28 and TRBJ2-3; weak D call: TRBD1 (5 bases). There are 12 residues in the CDR3. Trimming removed 6 bases from V and 7 bases from J, with 11 bases in between. Germline V gene lookup returns CDR1 MDHEN and CDR2 SYDVKM. CDR3 sequence: CASRQGSHTQYF. The CDR3 bases are TGTGCCAGCAGGCAGGGATCCCATACGCAGTATTTT.

This clonotype has only a few counts. V and J are TRBV15 and TRBJ2-7; D call uncertain. This CDR3 has 15 residues. With 4 bases removed from V and 7 bases from J, the gap between germline ends came to 20 bases. Germline values: CDR1 LNHNV, CDR2 YYDKDF (reference sequence). CDR3 DNA sequence: TGTGCCACCAGCATTAACCGGCTCCCCTTGGGGGAGCAGTACTTC. Translation gives CATSINRLPLGEQYF.

The chain has TRBV14 and TRBJ2-1; 10 nucleotides line up with TRBD2. The CDR3 runs 16 residues. Germline lookup yields CDR1 SGHDN and CDR2 FVKESK. The V gene end was trimmed by 4 bases and the J gene end by 4 bases; junction bases not matched to a gene: 7. CDR3 bases: TGTGCCAGCAGCCTGCCTGGACTAGCGGATTACAATGAGCAGTTCTTC. This sequence encodes CASSLPGLADYNEQFF. The full variable domain, in which reference TRBV14 and TRBJ2-1 provide the parts outside the CDR3, is EAGVTQFPSHSVIEKGQTVTLRCDPISGHDNLYWYRRVMGKEIKFLLHFVKESKQDESGMPNNRFLAERTGGTYSTLKVQPAELEDSGVYFCASSLPGLADYNEQFFGPGTRLTVL.

This clonotype was counted a few times. This rearrangement joins TRBV7-2 to TRBJ2-7; weak D call: TRBD2 (5 bases). The CDR3 sequence is 15 residues long. Germline V lookup: CDR1 SGHTA, CDR2 FQGNSA. Trimming cost V 5 bases and J 3 bases, with 17 bases left between them. The CDR3 DNA follows: TGTGCCAGCAGCCCATGGGGTAGCGTAGACTACGAGCAGTACTTC. Translated, it gives CASSPWGSVDYEQYF.

This clonotype turned up a few times. CDR3 DNA sequence: TGTGCCAGCAGCCAAGATGGAGGGGGAGGATTTAGTGAGCAGTTCTTC. It is translated as CASSQDGGGGFSEQFF. The V gene is TRBV14, the J gene TRBJ2-1; either TRBD1 or TRBD2 may fit D (6 bases each). V was shortened by 0 bases and J by 9 bases, with 18 bases between the two germline ends. CDR1 is SGHDN and CDR2 is FVKESK in the germline V gene. The CDR3 runs to 16 residues.

Many counts were recorded for this clonotype. The V call is TRBV9, the J call TRBJ2-2, with D possibly being TRBD2 (5 bases). Germline CDR1 is SGDLS and CDR2 is YYNGEE. The CDR3 runs to 14 residues. The V gene lost 2 bases and the J gene lost 7 bases, with 12 bases spanning the gap. The CDR3 protein is CASSVNPGIGELFF. The CDR3 nucleotides are TGTGCCAGCAGCGTCAATCCGGGGATCGGGGAGCTGTTTTTT. Full variable domain (missing parts from reference TRBV9 and TRBJ2-2): DSGVTQTPKHLITATGQRVTLRCSPRSGDLSVYWYQQSLDQGLQFLIQYYNGEERAKGNILERFSAQQFPDLHSELNLSSLELGDSALYFCASSVNPGIGELFFGEGSRLTVL.

The chain has TRBV20-1 and TRBJ2-1; D ambiguous. The germline CDR1 and CDR2 sequences are DFQATT and SNEGSKA (reference sequence). This CDR3 region has 11 residues. V lost 6 bases, J lost 12 bases, and 15 bases lay in between. The CDR3 protein is CSAKKLFGQFF. As DNA, the CDR3 is TGCAGTGCCAAGAAGCTCTTCGGGCAGTTCTTC.

This clonotype was seen only a few times. The V call is TRBV23-1, the J call TRBJ1-6; D unclear. Being an ORF, TRBV23-1 has a function that is uncertain. This CDR3 has 13 residues. V was shortened by 4 bases and J by 8 bases, with 9 bases between the two germline ends. The CDR3 protein is CASSRSVYSPLHF. Written as DNA, the CDR3 is TGCGCCAGCAGTCGGTCCGTTTATTCACCCCTCCACTTT.